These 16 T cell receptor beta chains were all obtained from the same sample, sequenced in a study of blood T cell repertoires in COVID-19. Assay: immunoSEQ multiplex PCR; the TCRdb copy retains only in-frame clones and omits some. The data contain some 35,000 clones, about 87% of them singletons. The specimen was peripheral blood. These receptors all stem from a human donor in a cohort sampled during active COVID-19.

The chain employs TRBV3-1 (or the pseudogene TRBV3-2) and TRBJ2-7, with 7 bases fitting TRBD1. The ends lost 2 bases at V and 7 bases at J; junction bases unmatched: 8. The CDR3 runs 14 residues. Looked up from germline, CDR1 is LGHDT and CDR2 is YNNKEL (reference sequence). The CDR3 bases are TGTGCCAGCAGCCAACAATACACAGGGGTAGAGCAGTACTTC. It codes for CASSQQYTGVEQYF.

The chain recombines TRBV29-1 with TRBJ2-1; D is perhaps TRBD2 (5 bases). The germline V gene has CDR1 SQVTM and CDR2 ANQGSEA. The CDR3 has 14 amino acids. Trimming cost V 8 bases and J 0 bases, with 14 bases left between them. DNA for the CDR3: TGCAGCCTTCAGACTATGAGCTCCTACAATGAGCAGTTCTTC. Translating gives CSLQTMSSYNEQFF.

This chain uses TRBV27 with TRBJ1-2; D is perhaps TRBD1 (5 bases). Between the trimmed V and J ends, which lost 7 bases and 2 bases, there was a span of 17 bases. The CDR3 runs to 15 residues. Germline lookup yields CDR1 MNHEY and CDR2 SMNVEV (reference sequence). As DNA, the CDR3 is TGTGCCAGCAACTCTTTAAGCGGGGGGAACTATGGCTACACCTTC. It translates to CASNSLSGGNYGYTF.

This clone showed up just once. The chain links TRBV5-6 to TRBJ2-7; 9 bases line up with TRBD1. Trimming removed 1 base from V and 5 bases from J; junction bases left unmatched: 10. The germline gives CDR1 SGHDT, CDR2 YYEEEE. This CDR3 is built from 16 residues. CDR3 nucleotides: TGTGCCAGCAGCTTGTTGGTTCGGACAGGGGTTCACGAGCAGTACTTC. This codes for CASSLLVRTGVHEQYF. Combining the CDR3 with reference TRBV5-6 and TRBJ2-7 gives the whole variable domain DAGVTQSPTHLIKTRGQQVTLRCSPKSGHDTVSWYQQALGQGPQFIFQYYEEEERQRGNFPDRFSGHQFPNYSSELNVNALLLGDSALYLCASSLLVRTGVHEQYFGPGTRLTVT.

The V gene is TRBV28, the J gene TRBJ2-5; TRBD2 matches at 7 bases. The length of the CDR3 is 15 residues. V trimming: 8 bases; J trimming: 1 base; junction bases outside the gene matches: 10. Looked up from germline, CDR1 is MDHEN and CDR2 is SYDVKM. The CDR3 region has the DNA TGTGCCAGCGCTAGCCTAGCGGACCTCCAAGAGACCCAGTACTTC. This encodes CASASLADLQETQYF.

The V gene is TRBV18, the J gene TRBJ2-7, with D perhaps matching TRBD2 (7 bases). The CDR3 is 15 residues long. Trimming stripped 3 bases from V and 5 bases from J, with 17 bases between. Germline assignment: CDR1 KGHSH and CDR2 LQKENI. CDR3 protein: CASSPFEGGGDEQYF. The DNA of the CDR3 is TGTGCCAGCTCACCGTTCGAGGGGGGGGGAGACGAGCAGTACTTC.

The CDR3 spells CASSPGTGTYGYTF. Written as DNA, the CDR3 is TGTGCCAGCAGTCCCGGGACAGGGACCTATGGCTACACCTTC. V gene TRBV6-2 or TRBV6-3 combines with J gene TRBJ1-2; 9 positions match TRBD1. The V gene end was trimmed by 5 bases and the J gene end by 4 bases; junction bases not matched to a gene: 5. This CDR3 comprises 14 residues. Germline V gene lookup returns CDR1 MNHEY and CDR2 SVGEGT.

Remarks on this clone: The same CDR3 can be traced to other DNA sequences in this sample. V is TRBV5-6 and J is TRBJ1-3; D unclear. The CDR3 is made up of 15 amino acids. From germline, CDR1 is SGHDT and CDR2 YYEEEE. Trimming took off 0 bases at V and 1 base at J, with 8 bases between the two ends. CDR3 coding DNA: TGTGCCAGCAGCTTGGGCGGAGTTTCTGGAAACACCATATATTTT. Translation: CASSLGGVSGNTIYF.

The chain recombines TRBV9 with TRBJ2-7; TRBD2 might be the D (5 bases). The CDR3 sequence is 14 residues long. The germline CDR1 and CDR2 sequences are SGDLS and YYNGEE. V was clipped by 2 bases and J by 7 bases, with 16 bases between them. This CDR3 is CASSVPAASGEQYF. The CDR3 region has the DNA TGTGCCAGCAGCGTCCCGGCTGCCTCGGGGGAGCAGTACTTC.

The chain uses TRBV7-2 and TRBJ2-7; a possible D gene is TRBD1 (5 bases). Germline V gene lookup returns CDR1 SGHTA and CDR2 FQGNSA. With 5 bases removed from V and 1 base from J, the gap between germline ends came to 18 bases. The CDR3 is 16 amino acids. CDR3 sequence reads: CASSIFQGGWSYEQYF. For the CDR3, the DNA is TGTGCCAGCAGCATCTTCCAGGGCGGTTGGTCCTACGAGCAGTACTTC.

The CDR3 region is CASSQDSGTGGYEQYF. The DNA of the CDR3 is TGCGCCAGCAGCCAAGATTCAGGGACAGGGGGCTACGAGCAGTACTTC. The chain joins TRBV4-3 to TRBJ2-7; 11 nucleotides align to TRBD1. V gave up 0 bases and J gave up 3 bases; unmatched junction bases: 4. CDR1 and CDR2 from the germline V gene are LGHNA and YSLEER. The CDR3 length is 16 residues.

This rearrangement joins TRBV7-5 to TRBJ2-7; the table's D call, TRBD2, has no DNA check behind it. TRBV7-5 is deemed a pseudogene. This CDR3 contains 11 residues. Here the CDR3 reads CARSLLYEQYF. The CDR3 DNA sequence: TGTGCCAGAAGCCTACTTTACGAGCAGTACTTC.

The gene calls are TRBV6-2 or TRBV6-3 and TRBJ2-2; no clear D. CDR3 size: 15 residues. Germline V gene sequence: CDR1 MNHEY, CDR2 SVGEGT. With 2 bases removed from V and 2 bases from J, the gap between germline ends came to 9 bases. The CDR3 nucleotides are TGTGCCAGCAGTTACGTGGCAGTTAACACCGGGGAGCTGTTTTTT. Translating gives CASSYVAVNTGELFF.

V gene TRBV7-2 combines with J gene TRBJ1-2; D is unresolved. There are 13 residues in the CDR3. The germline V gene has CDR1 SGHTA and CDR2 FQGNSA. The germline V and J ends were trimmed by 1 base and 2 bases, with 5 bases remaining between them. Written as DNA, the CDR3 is TGTGCCAGCAGCTTAGACAGCAACTATGGCTACACCTTC. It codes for CASSLDSNYGYTF.

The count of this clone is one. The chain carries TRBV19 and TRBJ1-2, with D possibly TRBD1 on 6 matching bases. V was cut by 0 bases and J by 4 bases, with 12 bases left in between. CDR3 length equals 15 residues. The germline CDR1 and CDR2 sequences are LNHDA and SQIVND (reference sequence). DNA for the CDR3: TGTGCCAGTAGTATAGACCACAGGGAGGGCTATGGCTACACCTTC. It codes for CASSIDHREGYGYTF.

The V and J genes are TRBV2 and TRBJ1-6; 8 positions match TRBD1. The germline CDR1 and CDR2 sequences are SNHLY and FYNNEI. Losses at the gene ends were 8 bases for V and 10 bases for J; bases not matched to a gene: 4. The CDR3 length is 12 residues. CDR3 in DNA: TGTGCCAGCGTGGACAGGGAATCACCCCTCCACTTT. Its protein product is CASVDRESPLHF.